A selection of T cell receptor beta chains follows, all from one sample in a study of T cell repertoires in cytomegalovirus infection. In TCRdb, the reads were re-called with MiXCR into one record per CDR3 protein. The sample includes 350,000 to 450,000 distinct CDR3 sequences, 15% to 20% of them seen just once. Source material: PBMCs. The receptors here all came from a human donor in good health (CMV status not recorded). Some clones in this sample may be carry-over from other donors' samples. Both conserved end residues are part of each CDR3. Fields, in order: V gene, J gene, clone size, D gene, CDR3 protein, CDR3 DNA. A D gene is named only where the DNA matches it firmly. Clone size is stated in some rows and not others, as once, few, many or a class when expanded.

TRBV12-3/TRBV12-4,TRBJ2-3,few,TRBD1,CASRSDRGTDTQYF,TGTGCCAGCAGGTCGGACAGGGGGACAGATACGCAGTATTTT
TRBV3-1,TRBJ1-1,.,TRBD1,CASSRTGKNTEAFF,TGTGCCAGCAGCCGGACAGGCAAGAACACTGAAGCTTTCTTT
TRBV7-9,TRBJ2-7,.,.,CASSPLDLGQYF,TGTGCCAGCAGCCCGCTAGATCTCGGGCAGTACTTC
TRBV7-8,TRBJ1-2,few,TRBD1,CASSSRTGLGSHYGYTF,TGTGCCAGCAGCTCTCGGACAGGACTCGGAAGCCACTATGGCTACACCTTC
TRBV20-1,TRBJ2-3,.,.,CSAGRTIGTDTQYF,TGCAGTGCTGGAAGGACTATTGGCACAGATACGCAGTATTTT
TRBV4-3,TRBJ2-1,few,TRBD2,CASSLARELGLEQFF,TGCGCCAGCAGCCTAGCGCGGGAGCTCGGTTTGGAGCAGTTCTTC
TRBV12-3/TRBV12-4,TRBJ1-1,few,TRBD1,CASRTGTAAFF,TGTGCCAGCCGTACGGGGACAGCAGCTTTCTTT
TRBV7-2,TRBJ1-2,few,.,CASSLAGRASNYGYTF,TGTGCCAGCAGCTTAGCGGGACGGGCCTCTAACTATGGCTACACCTTC
TRBV11-2,TRBJ2-1,many,TRBD2,CASSRVAGASYNEQFF,TGTGCCAGCAGCCGCGTGGCGGGAGCCTCCTACAATGAGCAGTTCTTC
TRBV5-1,TRBJ2-7,.,.,CASSSIPGVNEQYF,TGCGCCAGCAGCAGTATTCCAGGGGTCAACGAGCAGTACTTC
TRBV6-1,TRBJ1-2,.,TRBD1,CASTAGHRGGYTF,TGTGCCAGCACCGCCGGACACAGGGGAGGCTACACCTTC
TRBV9,TRBJ2-1,many,.,CASSPFVGTSNEQFF,TGTGCCAGCAGTCCCTTTGTCGGGACAAGCAATGAGCAGTTCTTC
TRBV4-1,TRBJ2-4,.,.,CASSQGGTIQYF,TGCGCCAGCAGCCAAGGGGGTACCATTCAGTACTTC
TRBV3-1,TRBJ2-5,few,.,CASSRPTGSQETQYF,TGTGCCAGCAGCCGCCCGACAGGATCACAAGAGACCCAGTACTTC
TRBV5-4,TRBJ1-1,many,TRBD1,CASSRGQTNTEAFF,TGTGCCAGCAGCCGGGGACAGACGAACACTGAAGCTTTCTTT
TRBV19,TRBJ1-2,.,.,CASSKRNDAYGYTF,TGTGCCAGTAGCAAACGAAACGACGCCTATGGCTACACCTTC
TRBV7-9,TRBJ2-5,.,TRBD2,CASSLTSGRSETQYF,TGTGCCAGCAGCTTAACTAGCGGGAGATCGGAGACCCAGTACTTC
TRBV20-1,TRBJ2-3,.,.,CSASGDTQYF,TGCAGTGCTTCCGGGGATACGCAGTATTTT
TRBV9,TRBJ2-5,many,TRBD2,CASSALAGEETQYF,TGTGCCAGCAGCGCGTTAGCGGGAGAGGAGACCCAGTACTTC
TRBV7-9,TRBJ2-4,many,.,CASSGRGGKNIQYF,TGTGCCAGCAGCGGTCGAGGTGGCAAAAACATTCAGTACTTC
TRBV18,TRBJ1-5,few,.,CASSPHPPGSNQPQHF,TGTGCCAGCTCACCCCACCCGCCTGGGAGCAATCAGCCCCAGCATTTT
TRBV11-2,TRBJ2-3,many,TRBD2,CASSLLTSGGTDTQYF,TGTGCCAGCAGCCTACTGACTAGCGGGGGGACAGATACGCAGTATTTT